This TCR beta chain comes out of a study of blood T cells in healthy people across ages. This clonotype was detected ten times or more. As yet, its antigen is unknown. The germline CDR1 and CDR2 sequences are LGHDT and YNNKEL (reference sequence). There are 16 residues in the CDR3. After removal of 6 bases from V and 10 bases from J, the junction contained 11 bases not matched to a gene. Study-wide points: Researchers report that TCR beta diversity correlated strongly with naive T cell percentage. Researchers said unsorted PBMCs prevented a conclusive naive versus antigen-experienced comparison. Fewer expanded clones and more diversity marked long-lived versus aged donors.

Together with a sample-barcoded 5' primer, a J-beta primer mix was included in a second PCR lasting roughly 7 to 11 cycles. Each CDR3 protein gets one entry after TCRdb re-called the 5' RACE reads with MiXCR. The sample lists 600,000 or so distinct CDR3 sequences, roughly 31% occurring once. Each sample yielded at least 6 million isolated PBMCs. J is TRBJ2-1 and V is TRBV3-1; TRBD2 matches 14 bases. The sample taken for sequencing was blood. This clonotype originated in a woman older than 75 in good health. The CDR3 reads CASSPLTSGGAQEQFF. CDR3 in DNA: TGTGCCAGCAGTCCCTTGACTAGCGGGGGGGCACAGGAGCAGTTCTTC.